This TCR beta chain was profiled in a study of cytomegalovirus exposure and HLA in healthy donors. Study results and limitations: Indistinguishability led to the exclusion of some V segments, TRBV6-2 and TRBV6-3 included. With high specificity and sensitivity, the classifier reportedly diagnosed cytomegalovirus status.

Comment on this clone: As yet, its antigen is unknown.

Primers: 60 Vbeta forward and 13 Jbeta reverse. This table comes from immunoSEQ multiplex PCR, and its TCRdb copy is limited to in-frame clones, with some not included. The data hold 150,000 to 200,000 clones, with more than 75% observed a single time. V lost 3 bases to trimming and J lost 0 bases, with 12 bases between them. Germline CDR1 LGHNA, CDR2 YSLEER. The CDR3 consists of 16 residues. The chain links TRBV4-3 to TRBJ2-1, with D perhaps TRBD1 (7 bases). The sequenced sample was PBMCs. The sequence came from a girl between 10 and 17 years old in good health and CMV-seropositive. The DNA for the CDR3 is TGCGCCAGCAGCCAGGAGGGACAGAGCTCCTACAATGAGCAGTTCTTC. This translates into CASSQEGQSSYNEQFF.